This TCR beta chain was found in a study of neurological immune-mediated disorders. Whole-study findings and limits: The repertoires of 18 of 34 multiple sclerosis patients were placed by phylogenetic grouping in a single related-CDR3 cluster, which may be a signature. Multiple sclerosis, the disease with the least TCR clonal expansion, fell below healthy controls, whereas HTLV-1-associated myelopathy showed the most.

This clonotype was recorded many times. Its antigen is unknown. 2 million PBMCs stored at -80 C were the source of the unsorted libraries. As for the cDNA, it was generated by 5'RACE with 10-nucleotide random UMIs. TCRdb redid the calling of the 5' RACE reads with MiXCR, one entry per CDR3 protein. The data show around 65,000 distinct CDR3 sequences, with 5.2% seen just once and roughly 5.7% held by the top ten. This CDR3 region has 13 residues. Trimming took 5 bases from V and 6 from J, leaving 11 bases between them. The chain carries TRBV12-3 or TRBV12-4 and TRBJ1-3, with D hard to call. The receptor was isolated from a human donor with multiple sclerosis. The donor label of this sample is uncertain. Material: PBMCs. The CDR3 loop reads CASSRGVKNTIYF. The CDR3 bases are TGTGCCAGCAGTCGTGGTGTAAAAAACACCATATATTTT.